These T cell receptor beta chains were read from a single sample in a study of control samples from healthy donors and cancer patients. Assay used: immunoSEQ multiplex PCR; TCRdb lists only in-frame clones, some missing. This sample has roughly 150,000 clones, with roughly 88% found just once. Sequencing was performed on blood. The receptor source for this set is a man aged 18 to 30 in good health. The CDR3 runs from the conserved cysteine through the conserved F or W. The D gene is left open where the match is weak. Size is stated for part of the rows, as once, few or many counts, or as a class when the clone is expanded.

V gene: TRBV9; D gene: TRBD1; J gene: TRBJ1-1; clone size: few; CDR3 protein: CASSVAGTGGTEAFF
V gene: TRBV5-8; D gene: NA; J gene: TRBJ1-1; clone size: NA; CDR3 protein: CASSEVGRSEAFF
V gene: TRBV30; D gene: NA; J gene: TRBJ2-7; clone size: NA; CDR3 protein: CAWNDGSYEQYF
V gene: TRBV5-4; D gene: NA; J gene: TRBJ1-1; clone size: NA; CDR3 protein: CASSLLGMNTEAFF
V gene: TRBV19; D gene: NA; J gene: TRBJ1-5; clone size: NA; CDR3 protein: CASSIDRGSNQPQHF
V gene: TRBV5-5; D gene: TRBD1; J gene: TRBJ2-3; clone size: NA; CDR3 protein: CASSTRRGQAPSTDTQYF
V gene: TRBV4-3; D gene: NA; J gene: TRBJ2-3; clone size: NA; CDR3 protein: CASSQEAPGGQVIDTQYF
V gene: TRBV20-1; D gene: NA; J gene: TRBJ2-1; clone size: NA; CDR3 protein: CSAIVYNEQFF
V gene: TRBV5-6; D gene: NA; J gene: TRBJ2-5; clone size: NA; CDR3 protein: CASRPKRLGQETQYF
V gene: TRBV7-2; D gene: NA; J gene: TRBJ2-5; clone size: NA; CDR3 protein: CASSLAAREETQYF